The entry below gives a single T cell receptor (beta chain) sequence along with its context. The antigen is unknown. V gave up 2 bases and J gave up 11 bases, with 21 bases separating them. Germline loops: CDR1 SGHTA, CDR2 FQGNSA. The CDR3 spans 15 residues. This entry is derived from a study of blood T cells in healthy people across ages. Findings and limits, study-wide: CMV infection status of these donors was not known.

Sample-barcoded 5' priming and a J-beta primer mix drove a second PCR of roughly 7 to 11 cycles. One entry per CDR3 protein results from TCRdb running MiXCR on the 5' RACE reads. The sample records 1.8 million or so distinct CDR3 sequences, about two fifths being singletons. The sequenced sample was blood. V usage is TRBV7-2 and J usage is TRBJ2-5; the D gene is possibly TRBD1 (6 bases). This TCR was sampled from a human donor in good health. CDR3: CASSLRSGAGGEQYF. The CDR3 region has the DNA TGTGCCAGCAGCTTAAGGTCAGGGGCTGGGGGAGAGCAGTACTTC.